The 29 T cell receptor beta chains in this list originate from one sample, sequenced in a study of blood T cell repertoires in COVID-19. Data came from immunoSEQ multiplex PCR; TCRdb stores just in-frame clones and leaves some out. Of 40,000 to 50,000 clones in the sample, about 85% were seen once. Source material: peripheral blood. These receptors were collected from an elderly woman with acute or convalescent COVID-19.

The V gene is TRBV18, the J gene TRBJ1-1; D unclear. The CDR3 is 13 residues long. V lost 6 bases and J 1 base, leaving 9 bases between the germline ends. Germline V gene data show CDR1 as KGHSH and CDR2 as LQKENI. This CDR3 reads CASSPEGNTEAFF. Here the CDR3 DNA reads TGTGCCAGCTCCCCCGAGGGGAACACTGAAGCTTTCTTT.

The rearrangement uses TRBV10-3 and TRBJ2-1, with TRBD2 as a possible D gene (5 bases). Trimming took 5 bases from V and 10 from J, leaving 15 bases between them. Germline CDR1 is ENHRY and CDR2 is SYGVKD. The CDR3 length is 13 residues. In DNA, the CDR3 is TGTGCCATCAGTTCCGGGATGGCGGGCGAGCAGTTCTTC. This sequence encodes CAISSGMAGEQFF.

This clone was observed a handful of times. Here the CDR3 reads CASSLDQGVYYGYTF. The CDR3 DNA follows: TGCGCCAGCAGCTTGGATCAGGGGGTGTACTATGGCTACACCTTC. The chain joins TRBV5-1 to TRBJ1-2; 7 bases fit TRBD1. V trimming: 0 bases; J trimming: 3 bases; junction bases outside the gene matches: 5. This CDR3 region has 15 residues. In germline, CDR1 is SGHRS, CDR2 YFSETQ.

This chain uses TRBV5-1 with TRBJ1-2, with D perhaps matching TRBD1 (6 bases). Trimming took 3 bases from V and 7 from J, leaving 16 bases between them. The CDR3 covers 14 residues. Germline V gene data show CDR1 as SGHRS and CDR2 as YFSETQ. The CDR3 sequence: CASSSLGGESGYTF. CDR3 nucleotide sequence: TGCGCCAGCAGCTCCCTAGGGGGTGAGAGTGGCTACACCTTC.

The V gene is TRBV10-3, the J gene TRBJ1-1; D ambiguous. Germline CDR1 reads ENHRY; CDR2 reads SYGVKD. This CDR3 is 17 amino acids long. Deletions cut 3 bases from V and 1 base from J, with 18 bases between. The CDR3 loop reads CAISDHQVQTRNTEAFF. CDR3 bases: TGTGCCATCAGTGACCATCAGGTTCAGACAAGGAACACTGAAGCTTTCTTT.

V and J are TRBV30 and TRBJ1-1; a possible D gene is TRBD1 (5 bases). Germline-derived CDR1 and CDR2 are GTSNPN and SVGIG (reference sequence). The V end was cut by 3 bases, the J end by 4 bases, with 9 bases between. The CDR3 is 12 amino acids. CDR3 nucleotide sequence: TGTGCCTGGAGACTGGGGGGCACTGAAGCTTTCTTT. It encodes CAWRLGGTEAFF.

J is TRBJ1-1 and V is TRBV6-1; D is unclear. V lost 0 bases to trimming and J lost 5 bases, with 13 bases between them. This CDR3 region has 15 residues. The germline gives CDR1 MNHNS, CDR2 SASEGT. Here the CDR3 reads CASSEAQAGRTEAFF. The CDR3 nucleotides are TGTGCCAGCAGTGAAGCCCAGGCGGGAAGGACTGAAGCTTTCTTT.

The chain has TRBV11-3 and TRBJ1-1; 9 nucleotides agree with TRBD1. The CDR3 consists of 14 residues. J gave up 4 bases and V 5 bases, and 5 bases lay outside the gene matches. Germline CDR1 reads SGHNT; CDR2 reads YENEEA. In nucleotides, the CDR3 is TGTGCCAGCAGCCCTCAGACAGGGGGCACTGAAGCTTTCTTT. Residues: CASSPQTGGTEAFF.

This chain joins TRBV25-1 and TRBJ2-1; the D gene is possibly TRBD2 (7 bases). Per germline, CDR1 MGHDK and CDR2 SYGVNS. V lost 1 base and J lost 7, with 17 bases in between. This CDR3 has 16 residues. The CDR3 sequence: CASSESGGGAWNEQFF. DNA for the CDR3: TGTGCCAGCAGTGAATCAGGAGGGGGGGCGTGGAATGAGCAGTTCTTC.

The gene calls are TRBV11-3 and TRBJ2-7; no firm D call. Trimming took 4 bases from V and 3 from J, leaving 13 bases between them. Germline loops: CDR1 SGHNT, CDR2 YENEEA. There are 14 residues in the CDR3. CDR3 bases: TGTGCCAGCAGCTCCGAGGCCGCCAGCTACGAGCAGTACTTC. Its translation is CASSSEAASYEQYF.

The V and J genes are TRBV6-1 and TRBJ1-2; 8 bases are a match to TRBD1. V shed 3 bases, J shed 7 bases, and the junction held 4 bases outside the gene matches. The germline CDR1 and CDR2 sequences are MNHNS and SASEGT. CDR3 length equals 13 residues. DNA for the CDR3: TGTGCCAGCAGTGAGGACAGGGTAATTGGCTACACCTTC. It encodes CASSEDRVIGYTF.

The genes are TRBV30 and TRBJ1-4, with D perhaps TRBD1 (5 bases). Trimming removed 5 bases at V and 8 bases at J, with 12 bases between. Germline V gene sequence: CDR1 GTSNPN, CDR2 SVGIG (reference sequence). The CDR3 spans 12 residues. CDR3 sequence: CAWSGGEEKLFF. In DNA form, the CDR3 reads TGTGCCTGGTCAGGAGGGGAAGAAAAACTGTTTTTT.

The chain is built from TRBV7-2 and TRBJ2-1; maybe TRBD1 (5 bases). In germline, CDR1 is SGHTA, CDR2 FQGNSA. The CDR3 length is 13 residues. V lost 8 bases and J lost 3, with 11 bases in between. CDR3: CASGPRGYNEQFF. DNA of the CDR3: TGTGCCAGCGGGCCTAGGGGCTACAATGAGCAGTTCTTC.

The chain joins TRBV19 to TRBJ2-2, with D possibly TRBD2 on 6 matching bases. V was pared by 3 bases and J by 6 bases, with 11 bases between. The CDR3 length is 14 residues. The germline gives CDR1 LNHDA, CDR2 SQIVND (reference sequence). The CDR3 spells CASSIRRAAGELFF. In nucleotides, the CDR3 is TGTGCCAGTAGTATCAGGAGGGCGGCCGGGGAGCTGTTTTTT.

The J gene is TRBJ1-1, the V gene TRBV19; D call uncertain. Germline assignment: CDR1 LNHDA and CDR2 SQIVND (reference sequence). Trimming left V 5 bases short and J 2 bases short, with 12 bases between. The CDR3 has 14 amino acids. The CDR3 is CASSHGVGNTEAFF. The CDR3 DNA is TGTGCCAGTAGTCACGGGGTGGGAAACACTGAAGCTTTCTTT.

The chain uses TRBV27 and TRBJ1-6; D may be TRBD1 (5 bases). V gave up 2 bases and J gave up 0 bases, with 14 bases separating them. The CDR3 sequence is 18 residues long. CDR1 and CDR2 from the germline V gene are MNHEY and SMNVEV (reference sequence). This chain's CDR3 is CASSLQSRQSSYNSPLHF. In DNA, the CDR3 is TGTGCCAGCAGTTTACAGTCCCGACAGAGCTCCTATAATTCACCCCTCCACTTT.

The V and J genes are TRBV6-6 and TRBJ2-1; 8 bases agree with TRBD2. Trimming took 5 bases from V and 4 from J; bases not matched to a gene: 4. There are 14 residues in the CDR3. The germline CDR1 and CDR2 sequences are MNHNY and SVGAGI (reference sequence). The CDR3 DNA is TGTGCCAGCAGTAATCGGGGGGGTTACAATGAGCAGTTCTTC. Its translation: CASSNRGGYNEQFF.

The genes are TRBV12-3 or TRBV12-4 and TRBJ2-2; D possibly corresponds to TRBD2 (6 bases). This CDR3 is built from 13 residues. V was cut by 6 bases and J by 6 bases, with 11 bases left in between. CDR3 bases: TGTGCCAGCAGCATTAGGAGGGCCGGGGAGCTGTTTTTT. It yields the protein CASSIRRAGELFF.

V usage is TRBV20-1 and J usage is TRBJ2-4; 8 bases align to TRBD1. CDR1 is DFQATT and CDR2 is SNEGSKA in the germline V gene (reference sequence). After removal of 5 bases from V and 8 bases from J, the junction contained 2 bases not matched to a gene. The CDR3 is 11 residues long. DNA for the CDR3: TGCAGTGCTGTACAGGGGGACATTCAGTACTTC. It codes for CSAVQGDIQYF.

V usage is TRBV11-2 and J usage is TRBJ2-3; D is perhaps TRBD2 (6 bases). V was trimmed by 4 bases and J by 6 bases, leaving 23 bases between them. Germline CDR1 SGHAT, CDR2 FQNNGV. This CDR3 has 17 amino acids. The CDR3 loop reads CASSYSGLQTGGDTQYF. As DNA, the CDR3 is TGTGCCAGCAGCTATAGCGGCCTGCAAACCGGAGGCGATACGCAGTATTTT.

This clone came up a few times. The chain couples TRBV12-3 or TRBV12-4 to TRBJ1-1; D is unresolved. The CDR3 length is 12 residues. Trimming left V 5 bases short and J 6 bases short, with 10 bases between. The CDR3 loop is CASSLTISEAFF. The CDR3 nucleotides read TGTGCCAGCAGTCTGACAATCTCTGAAGCTTTCTTT.

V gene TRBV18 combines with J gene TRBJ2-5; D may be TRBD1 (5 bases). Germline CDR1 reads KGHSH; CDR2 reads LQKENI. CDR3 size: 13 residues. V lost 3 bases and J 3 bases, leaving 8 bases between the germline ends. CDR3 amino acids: CASSPRQKETQYF. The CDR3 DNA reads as TGTGCCAGCTCACCTAGACAGAAAGAGACCCAGTACTTC.

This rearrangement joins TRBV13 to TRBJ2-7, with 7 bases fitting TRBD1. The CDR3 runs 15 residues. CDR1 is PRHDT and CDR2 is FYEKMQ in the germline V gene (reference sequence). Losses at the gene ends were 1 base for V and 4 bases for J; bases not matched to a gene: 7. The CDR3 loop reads CASSLVRQGIYEQYF. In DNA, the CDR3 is TGTGCCAGCAGCTTAGTCCGACAGGGCATATACGAGCAGTACTTC.

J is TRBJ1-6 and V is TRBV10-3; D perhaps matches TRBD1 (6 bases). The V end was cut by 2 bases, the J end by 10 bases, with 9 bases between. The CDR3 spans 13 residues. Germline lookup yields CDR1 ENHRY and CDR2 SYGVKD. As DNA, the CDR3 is TGTGCCATCAGTGAGACAGGGAACTCACCCCTCCACTTT. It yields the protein CAISETGNSPLHF.

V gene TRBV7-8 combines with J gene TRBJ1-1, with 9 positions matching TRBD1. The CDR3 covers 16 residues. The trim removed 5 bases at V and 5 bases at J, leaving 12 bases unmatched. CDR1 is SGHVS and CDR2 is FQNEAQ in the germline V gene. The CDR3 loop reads CASSRGGTGTLTEAFF. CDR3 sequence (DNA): TGTGCCAGCAGCCGAGGGGGGACAGGGACTCTAACTGAAGCTTTCTTT.

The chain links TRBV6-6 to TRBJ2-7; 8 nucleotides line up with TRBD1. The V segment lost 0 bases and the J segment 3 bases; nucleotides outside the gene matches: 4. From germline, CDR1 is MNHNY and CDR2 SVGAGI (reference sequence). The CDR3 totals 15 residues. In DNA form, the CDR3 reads TGTGCCAGCAGTTACTCGGGTGACAGGGGCTACGAGCAGTACTTC. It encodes CASSYSGDRGYEQYF.

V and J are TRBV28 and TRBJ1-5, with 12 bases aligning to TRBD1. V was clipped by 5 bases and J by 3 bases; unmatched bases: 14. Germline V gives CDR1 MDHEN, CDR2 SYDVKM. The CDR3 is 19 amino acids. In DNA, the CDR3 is TGTGCCAGCAGTCGCGGGGACAGGGGGCGAATATGGCACAATCAGCCCCAGCATTTT. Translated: CASSRGDRGRIWHNQPQHF.

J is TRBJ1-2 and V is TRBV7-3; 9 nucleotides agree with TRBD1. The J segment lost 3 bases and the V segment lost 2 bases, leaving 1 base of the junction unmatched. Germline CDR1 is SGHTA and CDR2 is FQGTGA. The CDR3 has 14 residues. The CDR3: CASSLWDRDYGYTF. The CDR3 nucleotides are TGTGCCAGCAGCTTATGGGACAGGGACTATGGCTACACCTTC.

The chain's CDR3 is CASSQEGRGLEQYF. Written as DNA, the CDR3 is TGCGCCAGCAGCCAAGAGGGCAGGGGGCTCGAGCAGTACTTC. The J gene is TRBJ2-7, the V gene TRBV4-1; 8 nucleotides align to TRBD1. V was clipped by 0 bases and J by 6 bases; unmatched bases: 4. Germline lookup yields CDR1 MGHRA and CDR2 YSYEKL. This CDR3 region has 14 residues.